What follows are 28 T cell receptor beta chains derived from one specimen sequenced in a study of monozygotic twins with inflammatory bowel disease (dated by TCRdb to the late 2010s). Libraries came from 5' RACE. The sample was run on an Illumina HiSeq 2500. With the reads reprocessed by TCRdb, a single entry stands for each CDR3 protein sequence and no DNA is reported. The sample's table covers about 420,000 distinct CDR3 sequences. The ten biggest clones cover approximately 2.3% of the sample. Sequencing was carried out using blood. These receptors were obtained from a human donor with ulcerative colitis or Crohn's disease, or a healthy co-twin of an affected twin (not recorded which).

Here the CDR3 reads CASSLVQGLPYGYTF. The V gene is TRBV5-5, the J gene TRBJ1-2; TCRdb's assignment of TRBD1 cannot be checked, as there is no DNA. This CDR3 has 15 amino acids. Germline V lookup: CDR1 SGHKS, CDR2 YYEKEE (reference sequence). The entire variable domain, with the rest obtained from reference TRBV5-5 and TRBJ1-2, is as follows: DAGVTQSPTHLIKTRGQQVTLRCSPISGHKSVSWYQQVLGQGPQFIFQYYEKEERGRGNFPDRFSARQFPNYSSELNVNALLLGDSALYLCASSLVQGLPYGYTFGSGTRLTVV.

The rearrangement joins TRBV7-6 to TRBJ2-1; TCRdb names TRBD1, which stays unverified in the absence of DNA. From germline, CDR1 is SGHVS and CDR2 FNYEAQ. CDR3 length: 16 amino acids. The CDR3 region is CASSLAPSGLGHEQFF.

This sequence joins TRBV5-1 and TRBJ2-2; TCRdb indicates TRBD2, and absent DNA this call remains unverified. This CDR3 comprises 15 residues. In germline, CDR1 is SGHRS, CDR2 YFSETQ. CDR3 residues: CASRSGLAGTGELFF.

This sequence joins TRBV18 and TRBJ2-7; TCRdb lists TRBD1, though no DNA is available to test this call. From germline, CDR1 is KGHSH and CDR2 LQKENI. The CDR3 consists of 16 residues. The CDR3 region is CASSPPAGTTSYEQYF. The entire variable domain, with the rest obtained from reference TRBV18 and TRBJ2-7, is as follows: NAGVMQNPRHLVRRRGQEARLRCSPMKGHSHVYWYRQLPEEGLKFMVYLQKENIIDESGMPKERFSAEFPKEGPSILRIQQVVRGDSAAYFCASSPPAGTTSYEQYFGPGTRLTVT.

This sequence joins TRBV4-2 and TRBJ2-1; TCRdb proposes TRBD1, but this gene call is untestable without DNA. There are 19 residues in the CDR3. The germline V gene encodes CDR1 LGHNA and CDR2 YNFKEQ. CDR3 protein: CASSHNGLGPGGSYNEQFF.

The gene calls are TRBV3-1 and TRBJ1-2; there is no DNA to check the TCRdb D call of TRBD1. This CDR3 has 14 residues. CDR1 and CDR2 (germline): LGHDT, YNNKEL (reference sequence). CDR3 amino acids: CASSQRGQDYGYTF.

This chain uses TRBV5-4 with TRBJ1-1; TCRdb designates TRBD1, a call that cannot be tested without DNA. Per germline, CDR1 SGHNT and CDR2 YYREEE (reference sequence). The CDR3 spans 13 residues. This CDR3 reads CASSRRGLTEAFF.

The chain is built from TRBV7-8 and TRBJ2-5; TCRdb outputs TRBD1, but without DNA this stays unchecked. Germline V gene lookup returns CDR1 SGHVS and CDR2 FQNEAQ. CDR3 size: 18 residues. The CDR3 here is CASSLLRTQDRGPETQYF.

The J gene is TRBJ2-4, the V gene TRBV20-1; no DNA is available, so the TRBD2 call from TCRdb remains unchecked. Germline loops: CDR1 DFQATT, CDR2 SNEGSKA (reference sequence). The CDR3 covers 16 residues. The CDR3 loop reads CSASYRQGIAKNIQYF.

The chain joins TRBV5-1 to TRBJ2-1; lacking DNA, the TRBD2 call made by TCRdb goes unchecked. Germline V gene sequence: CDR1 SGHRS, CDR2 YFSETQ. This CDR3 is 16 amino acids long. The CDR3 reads CASSFLPEGGPNEQFF.

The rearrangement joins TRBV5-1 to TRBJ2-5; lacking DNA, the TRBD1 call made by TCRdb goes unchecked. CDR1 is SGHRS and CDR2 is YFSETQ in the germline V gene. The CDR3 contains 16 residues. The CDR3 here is CASSLTGTGNQETQYF.

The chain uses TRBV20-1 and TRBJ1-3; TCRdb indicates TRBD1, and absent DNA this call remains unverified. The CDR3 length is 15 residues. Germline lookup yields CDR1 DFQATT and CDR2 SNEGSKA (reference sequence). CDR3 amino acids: CSAEPGLLSGNTIYF.

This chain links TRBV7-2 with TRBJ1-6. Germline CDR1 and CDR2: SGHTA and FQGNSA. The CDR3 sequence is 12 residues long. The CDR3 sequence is CASSLPASPLHF.

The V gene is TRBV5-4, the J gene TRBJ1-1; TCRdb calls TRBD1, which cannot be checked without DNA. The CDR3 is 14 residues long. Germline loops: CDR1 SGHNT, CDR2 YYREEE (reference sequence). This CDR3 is CASSFGTGITEAFF.

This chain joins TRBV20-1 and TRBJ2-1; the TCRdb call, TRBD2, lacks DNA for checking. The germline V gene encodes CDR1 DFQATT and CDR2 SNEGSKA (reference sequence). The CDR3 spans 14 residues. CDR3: CSAEGAIFPNEQFF.

The CDR3 region is CASSISAGLSGYTF. The J gene is TRBJ1-2, the V gene TRBV19. CDR1 is LNHDA, CDR2 SQIVND, per germline (reference sequence). The CDR3 consists of 14 residues.

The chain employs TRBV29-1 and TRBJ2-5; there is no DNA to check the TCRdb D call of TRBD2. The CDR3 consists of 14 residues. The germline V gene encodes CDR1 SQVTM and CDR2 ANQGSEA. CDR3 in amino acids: CSVVGLAGGETQYF. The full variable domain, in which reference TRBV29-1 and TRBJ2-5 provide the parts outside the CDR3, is SAVISQKPSRDICQRGTSLTIQCQVDSQVTMMFWYRQQPGQSLTLIATANQGSEATYESGFVIDKFPISRPNLTFSTLTVSNMSPEDSSIYLCSVVGLAGGETQYFGPGTRLLVL.

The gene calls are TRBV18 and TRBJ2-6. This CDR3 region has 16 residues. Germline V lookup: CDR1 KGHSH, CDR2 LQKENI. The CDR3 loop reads CASSPPVLSGANVLTF. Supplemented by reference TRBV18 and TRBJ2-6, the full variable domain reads NAGVMQNPRHLVRRRGQEARLRCSPMKGHSHVYWYRQLPEEGLKFMVYLQKENIIDESGMPKERFSAEFPKEGPSILRIQQVVRGDSAAYFCASSPPVLSGANVLTFGAGSRLTVL.

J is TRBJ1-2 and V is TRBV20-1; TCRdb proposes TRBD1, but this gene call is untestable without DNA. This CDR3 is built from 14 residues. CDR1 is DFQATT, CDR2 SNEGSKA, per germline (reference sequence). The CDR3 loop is CSARDGGTNYGYTF.

This chain's CDR3 is CSVRDSGIEALHF. The chain is built from TRBV29-1 and TRBJ1-6. The CDR3 is 13 amino acids. Germline lookup yields CDR1 SQVTM and CDR2 ANQGSEA.

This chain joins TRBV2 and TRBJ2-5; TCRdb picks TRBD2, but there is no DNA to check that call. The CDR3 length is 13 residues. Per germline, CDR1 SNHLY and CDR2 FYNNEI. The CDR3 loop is CASSADYGETQYF.

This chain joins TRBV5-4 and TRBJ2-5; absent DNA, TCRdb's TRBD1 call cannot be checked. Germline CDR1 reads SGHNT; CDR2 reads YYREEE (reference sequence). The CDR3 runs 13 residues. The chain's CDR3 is CASSGQGVETQYF.

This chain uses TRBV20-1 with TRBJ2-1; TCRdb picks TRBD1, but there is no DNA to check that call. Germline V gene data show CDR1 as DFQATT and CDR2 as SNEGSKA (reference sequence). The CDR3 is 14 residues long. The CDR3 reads CSATTGGRNNEQFF.

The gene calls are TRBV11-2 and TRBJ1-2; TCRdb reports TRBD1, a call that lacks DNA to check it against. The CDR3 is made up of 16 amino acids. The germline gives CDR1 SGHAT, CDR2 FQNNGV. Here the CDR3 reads CASSRYPGQGNYGYTF.

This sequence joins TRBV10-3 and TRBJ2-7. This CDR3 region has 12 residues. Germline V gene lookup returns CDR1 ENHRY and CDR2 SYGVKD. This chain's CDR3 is CAISDSSYEQYF.

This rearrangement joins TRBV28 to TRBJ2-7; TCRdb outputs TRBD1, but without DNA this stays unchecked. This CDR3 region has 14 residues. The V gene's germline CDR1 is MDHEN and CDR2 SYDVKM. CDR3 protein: CASSLWDRAYEQYF.

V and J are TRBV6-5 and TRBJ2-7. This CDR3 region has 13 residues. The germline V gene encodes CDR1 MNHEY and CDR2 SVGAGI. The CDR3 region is CASIQQVLYEQYF.

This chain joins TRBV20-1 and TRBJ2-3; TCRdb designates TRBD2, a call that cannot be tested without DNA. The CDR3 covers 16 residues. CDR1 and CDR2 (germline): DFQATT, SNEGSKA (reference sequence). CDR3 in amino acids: CSASRAELAGTDTQYF.